This TCR beta chain was found in a study of cytomegalovirus exposure and HLA in healthy donors. The PCR was carried out with 60 Vbeta primers and 13 Jbeta primers. The protocol was immunoSEQ multiplex PCR, while the TCRdb copy is restricted to in-frame clones and leaves out a portion. Among roughly 180,000 clones, about four fifths were seen once, and the ten largest hold less than 2%. Between the trimmed V and J ends, which lost 6 bases and 3 bases, there was a span of 11 bases. The CDR3 is 13 residues long. CDR1 is SNHLY and CDR2 is FYNNEI in the germline V gene. Sequenced material: PBMCs. This rearrangement joins TRBV2 to TRBJ1-1; D is possibly TRBD1 (5 bases). The source is a woman younger than 45 in good health and CMV-seronegative. CDR3 sequence: CASSPGLDTEAFF. The CDR3 nucleotides read TGTGCCAGCAGCCCAGGGTTGGACACTGAAGCTTTCTTT.